One sample yielded the 19 T cell receptor beta chains listed below, sequenced in a study of radiotherapy plus CTLA-4 blockade in lung cancer listed by TCRdb under 2018. The method behind the library was the immunoSEQ multiplex PCR assay. TCRdb holds this immuneACCESS table with in-frame rearrangements only. Some clones are missing; in checked studies, unresolved V genes explain under half, and the rest has no known cause. This sample is represented by over 35,000 clones; roughly three quarters of them were singletons. The ten largest account for under 3% of the sample. Sequenced here: peripheral blood, sampled from a patient treated with radiotherapy plus ipilimumab. These receptors came from a human donor with non-small cell lung cancer whose response to radiotherapy plus ipilimumab could not be evaluated.

This clone was observed a single time. The rearrangement joins TRBV19 to TRBJ2-7, with 10 bases fitting TRBD1. CDR3 size: 15 residues. After removal of 6 bases from V and 9 bases from J, the junction contained 14 bases not matched to a gene. Germline V gene lookup returns CDR1 LNHDA and CDR2 SQIVND (reference sequence). This CDR3 is CASSPPGQGSSLQYF. The CDR3 DNA follows: TGTGCCAGTAGCCCGCCGGGACAGGGGTCTTCCTTGCAGTACTTC.

V usage is TRBV28 and J usage is TRBJ2-3; 9 bases line up with TRBD1. From germline, CDR1 is MDHEN and CDR2 SYDVKM. The junction had 9 bases not matched to a gene; V was cut back by 6 bases and J by 2 bases. CDR3 length: 16 amino acids. CDR3 amino acids: CASRLGTGGITDTQYF. CDR3 DNA sequence: TGTGCCAGCAGACTCGGAACAGGGGGCATCACAGATACGCAGTATTTT.

On this clone itself: One end of the junction varies from germline; a read error may be responsible. This chain connects TRBV29-1 to TRBJ2-3; 10 bases match TRBD1. The CDR3 covers 13 residues. Germline V gives CDR1 SQVTM, CDR2 ANQGSEA. CDR3 sequence (DNA): TGTAGCGACAGGGGGCAGGGCACAGATACGCAGTATTTT. Protein product: CSDRGQGTDTQYF.

The rearrangement uses TRBV6-1 and TRBJ2-7; 7 nucleotides align to TRBD2. Germline V gene sequence: CDR1 MNHNS, CDR2 SASEGT. The CDR3 length is 16 residues. The V and J ends lost 0 bases and 2 bases, in that order; junction bases with no gene match: 7. The CDR3 sequence is CASSEAWGGTTYEQYF. CDR3 DNA: TGTGCCAGCAGTGAAGCTTGGGGGGGTACCACCTACGAGCAGTACTTC.

V and J are TRBV5-6 and TRBJ2-1; a possible D gene is TRBD1 (6 bases). Germline V CDR1 and CDR2: SGHDT, YYEEEE. This CDR3 contains 16 residues. V was pared by 4 bases and J by 7 bases, with 21 bases between. This chain's CDR3 is CASSRILAGEPNEQFF. The CDR3 DNA is TGTGCCAGCAGCCGGATTCTGGCAGGGGAGCCTAATGAGCAGTTCTTC.

This chain connects TRBV11-2 to TRBJ2-2; tentative D call: TRBD1 (6 bases). Per germline, CDR1 SGHAT and CDR2 FQNNGV. This CDR3 is built from 15 residues. V shed 3 bases and J shed 2 bases, with 10 bases lying between them. The CDR3 sequence: CASSFPGQNTGELFF. The CDR3 DNA sequence: TGTGCCAGCAGCTTTCCGGGACAAAACACCGGGGAGCTGTTTTTT. Drawing the rest from reference TRBV11-2 and TRBJ2-2, the complete variable domain is EAGVAQSPRYKIIEKRQSVAFWCNPISGHATLYWYQQILGQGPKLLIQFQNNGVVDDSQLPKDRFSAERLKGVDSTLKIQPAKLEDSAVYLCASSFPGQNTGELFFGEGSRLTVL.

J is TRBJ2-5 and V is TRBV19; TRBD2 might be the D (7 bases). This CDR3 spans 15 amino acids. V lost 9 bases and J 0 bases, leaving 17 bases between the germline ends. Germline CDR1 reads LNHDA; CDR2 reads SQIVND (reference sequence). This CDR3 is CASDAGARYQETQYF. CDR3 DNA: TGTGCCAGCGACGCGGGGGCGAGGTACCAAGAGACCCAGTACTTC. Together with reference TRBV19 and TRBJ2-5, the CDR3 gives the full variable domain: DGGITQSPKYLFRKEGQNVTLSCEQNLNHDAMYWYRQDPGQGLRLIYYSQIVNDFQKGDIAEGYSVSREKKESFPLTVTSAQKNPTAFYLCASDAGARYQETQYFGPGTRLLVL.

This rearrangement joins TRBV27 to TRBJ1-2, with a possible D match to TRBD1 (6 bases). CDR1 is MNHEY, CDR2 SMNVEV, per germline (reference sequence). The CDR3 is 13 amino acids. Trimming took 6 bases from V and 8 from J, leaving 16 bases between them. Written as DNA, the CDR3 is TGTGCCAGCAGCACAGGGCTAAGGGGCGGCTACACCTTC. Translation gives CASSTGLRGGYTF.

J is TRBJ1-5 and V is TRBV28; a possible D gene is TRBD1 (6 bases). Looked up from germline, CDR1 is MDHEN and CDR2 is SYDVKM. Trimming cost V 4 bases and J 2 bases, with 12 bases left between them. This CDR3 is 15 amino acids long. The chain's CDR3 is CASSWGGVGNQPQHF. As DNA, the CDR3 is TGTGCCAGCAGTTGGGGGGGCGTAGGCAATCAGCCCCAGCATTTT.

CDR3 DNA: TGTGCCAGCAGCTCCTATAGCCAGAGCTCCTACAATGAGCAGTTCTTC. It codes for CASSSYSQSSYNEQFF. This chain joins TRBV7-9 and TRBJ2-1; no clear D gene. Trimming pared 4 bases from V and 0 bases from J, leaving 13 bases between. The V gene's germline CDR1 is SEHNR and CDR2 FQNEAQ (reference sequence). The CDR3 contains 16 residues.

The V call is TRBV7-6, the J call TRBJ2-7, with D perhaps TRBD1 (5 bases). V shed 2 bases and J shed 4 bases, with 9 bases lying between them. The CDR3 runs to 13 residues. Germline CDR1 SGHVS, CDR2 FNYEAQ. Here the CDR3 reads CASSLQGKYEQYF. The CDR3, as DNA: TGTGCCAGCAGCTTACAGGGAAAATACGAGCAGTACTTC.

This chain connects TRBV28 to TRBJ2-7; D is perhaps TRBD2 (6 bases). The length of the CDR3 is 12 residues. Looked up from germline, CDR1 is MDHEN and CDR2 is SYDVKM. Deletions cut 7 bases from V and 7 bases from J, with 14 bases between. The CDR3 loop is CASTQTSLEQYF. CDR3 nucleotide sequence: TGTGCCAGCACCCAGACTAGTCTGGAGCAGTACTTC.

The V call is TRBV5-1, the J call TRBJ2-1; D not certain. Germline CDR1 SGHRS, CDR2 YFSETQ. V dropped 4 bases and J dropped 0 bases, with 14 bases sitting between them. This CDR3 contains 16 residues. The CDR3 is CASSIRALSSYNEQFF. Written as DNA, the CDR3 is TGCGCCAGCAGCATCCGCGCCCTAAGCTCCTACAATGAGCAGTTCTTC.

Only one count was recorded for this clone. The chain couples TRBV5-1 to TRBJ1-1; the match to TRBD1 covers 11 bases. With V trimmed by 2 bases and J by 4 bases, 1 base remained unmatched. The germline V gene has CDR1 SGHRS and CDR2 YFSETQ. The CDR3 consists of 14 residues. Here the CDR3 DNA reads TGCGCCAGCAGCTTCGGGACAGGGGGCACTGAAGCTTTCTTT. Amino acid sequence: CASSFGTGGTEAFF. The variable domain in full, with the rest retrieved from reference TRBV5-1 and TRBJ1-1, is KAGVTQTPRYLIKTRGQQVTLSCSPISGHRSVSWYQQTPGQGLQFLFEYFSETQRNKGNFPGRFSGRQFSNSRSEMNVSTLELGDSALYLCASSFGTGGTEAFFGQGTRLTVV.

J is TRBJ2-3 and V is TRBV28; possible D gene TRBD2, 5 bases. The germline V gene encodes CDR1 MDHEN and CDR2 SYDVKM. The CDR3 totals 12 residues. The V end was cut by 5 bases, the J end by 9 bases, with 12 bases between. The CDR3 reads CASSIEGKTQYF. In DNA, the CDR3 is TGTGCCAGCAGTATCGAGGGAAAAACGCAGTATTTT.

The chain joins TRBV9 to TRBJ1-6, with a weak D call TRBD1 (6 bases). This CDR3 is 15 amino acids long. CDR1 and CDR2 from the germline V gene are SGDLS and YYNGEE. Between the trimmed V and J ends, which lost 0 bases and 7 bases, there was a span of 11 bases. CDR3 nucleotides: TGTGCCAGCAGCGTAGAGGGACAACCAAATTCACCCCTCCACTTT. It is translated as CASSVEGQPNSPLHF.

V gene TRBV5-4 combines with J gene TRBJ2-1, with a weak D call TRBD2 (5 bases). The CDR3 has 15 residues. The V gene's germline CDR1 is SGHNT and CDR2 YYREEE (reference sequence). V was pared by 4 bases and J by 6 bases, with 17 bases between. The CDR3 loop is CASSPSKTAGNEQFF. CDR3 in DNA: TGTGCCAGCAGCCCCTCTAAGACTGCGGGCAATGAGCAGTTCTTC.

This chain joins TRBV11-2 and TRBJ2-7; possible D gene TRBD2, 6 bases. The CDR3 covers 15 residues. V dropped 3 bases and J dropped 0 bases, with 12 bases sitting between them. CDR1 is SGHAT, CDR2 FQNNGV, per germline. This CDR3 reads CASSFISGGSYEQYF. In nucleotides, the CDR3 is TGTGCCAGCAGCTTTATCTCCGGGGGCTCCTACGAGCAGTACTTC.

The chain has TRBV5-1 and TRBJ2-5; 8 nucleotides agree with TRBD1. Trimming at V came to 4 bases and at J to 2 bases, leaving 13 bases not matched to a gene. CDR1 is SGHRS, CDR2 YFSETQ, per germline. CDR3 size: 17 residues. This CDR3 is CASSLSIDNRGQETQYF. CDR3 nucleotides: TGCGCCAGCAGCCTTTCCATAGACAACAGGGGGCAAGAGACCCAGTACTTC.